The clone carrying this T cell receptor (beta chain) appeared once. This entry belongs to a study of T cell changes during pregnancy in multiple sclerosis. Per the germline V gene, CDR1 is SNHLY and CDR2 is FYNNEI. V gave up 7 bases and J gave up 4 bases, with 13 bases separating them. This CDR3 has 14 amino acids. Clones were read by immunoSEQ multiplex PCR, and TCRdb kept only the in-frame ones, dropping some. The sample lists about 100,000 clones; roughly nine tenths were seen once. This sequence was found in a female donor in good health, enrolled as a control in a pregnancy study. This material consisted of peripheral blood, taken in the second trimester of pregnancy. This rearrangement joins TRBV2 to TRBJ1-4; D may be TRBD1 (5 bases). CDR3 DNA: TGTGCCAGCAACCACAGGATTCTTAATGAAAAACTGTTTTTT. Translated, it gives CASNHRILNEKLFF.